These 30 T cell receptor beta chains were all obtained from the same sample, sequenced in a study of Graves' ophthalmopathy and Graves' hyperthyroidism. Amplifying from RNA transcripts, the study obtained TCR beta CDR3 regions. First-round RT-PCR with HTBI primers preceded a second-round multiplex PCR. TCRdb called the multiplex PCR reads again in MiXCR, with one record for every CDR3 protein. Of approximately 210,000 distinct CDR3 sequences in the sample, over 25% are singletons; the top ten hold 9.1%. Sequenced material: peripheral blood. Source of these receptors: a man aged 50 to 60 with Graves' ophthalmopathy.

This clonotype has at least ten counts. V is TRBV28 and J is TRBJ1-1; the D is unclear. The CDR3 length is 13 residues. V was cut by 3 bases and J by 7 bases, with 12 bases left in between. Germline values: CDR1 MDHEN, CDR2 SYDVKM. CDR3 sequence reads: CASSFFSRSEAFF. In DNA form, the CDR3 reads TGTGCCAGCAGTTTTTTCTCGCGAAGTGAAGCTTTCTTT.

This clonotype showed up many times. The chain carries TRBV6-5 and TRBJ1-5; the match to TRBD1 covers 7 bases. This CDR3 has 14 amino acids. The V segment lost 4 bases and the J segment 7 bases; nucleotides outside the gene matches: 7. The germline gives CDR1 MNHEY, CDR2 SVGAGI. The CDR3 region is CASSLGGVNQPQHF. CDR3 bases: TGTGCCAGCAGTTTAGGGGGCGTCAACCAGCCCCAGCATTTT.

The CDR3 spells CASKPHLNTEAFF. The DNA of the CDR3 is TGTGCCAGCAAGCCACATTTGAACACTGAAGCTTTCTTT. The chain couples TRBV6-1 to TRBJ1-1; D call uncertain. The V gene's germline CDR1 is MNHNS and CDR2 SASEGT. This CDR3 is built from 13 residues. V lost 7 bases and J 0 bases, leaving 9 bases between the germline ends.

The chain uses TRBV6-2 or TRBV6-3 and TRBJ1-1; D is perhaps TRBD1 (5 bases). The CDR3 runs to 16 residues. Per the germline V gene, CDR1 is MNHEY and CDR2 is SVGEGT. V was trimmed by 2 bases and J by 5 bases, leaving 18 bases between them. The CDR3 nucleotides read TGTGCCAGCAGTTACCCGGTTAATTTTGGGGGTACTGAAGCTTTCTTT. Its translation is CASSYPVNFGGTEAFF.

This clonotype occurred many times. V is TRBV29-1 and J is TRBJ2-5; 8 bases align to TRBD1. Germline V gives CDR1 SQVTM, CDR2 ANQGSEA. V was pared by 3 bases and J by 5 bases, with 11 bases of the junction left unmatched. The CDR3 loop spans 15 amino acids. CDR3 amino acids: CSVEGQAGGGETQYF. Here the CDR3 DNA reads TGCAGCGTTGAGGGCCAGGCAGGGGGCGGGGAGACCCAGTACTTC. Drawing the rest from reference TRBV29-1 and TRBJ2-5, the complete variable domain is SAVISQKPSRDICQRGTSLTIQCQVDSQVTMMFWYRQQPGQSLTLIATANQGSEATYESGFVIDKFPISRPNLTFSTLTVSNMSPEDSSIYLCSVEGQAGGGETQYFGPGTRLLVL.

This clonotype has only a few counts. The CDR3, as DNA: TGTGCCAGCAGTTTCGGTAGCGGGAGTTTCGGCGGGGAGCTGTTTTTT. Residues: CASSFGSGSFGGELFF. This chain links TRBV27 with TRBJ2-2; 9 positions match TRBD2. The CDR3 runs to 16 residues. Germline values: CDR1 MNHEY, CDR2 SMNVEV (reference sequence). Trimming removed 3 bases from V and 7 bases from J; junction bases left unmatched: 9.

This clonotype was observed many times. The chain recombines TRBV19 with TRBJ1-5; D is possibly TRBD1 (6 bases). Trimming pared 1 base from V and 0 bases from J, leaving 19 bases between. The CDR3 totals 19 residues. Germline assignment: CDR1 LNHDA and CDR2 SQIVND (reference sequence). This CDR3 reads CASSIGDLQDRYSNQPQHF. The CDR3 DNA reads as TGTGCCAGTAGTATAGGGGACCTTCAAGACAGGTATAGCAATCAGCCCCAGCATTTT. Full variable domain (rest looked up from reference TRBV19 and TRBJ1-5): DGGITQSPKYLFRKEGQNVTLSCEQNLNHDAMYWYRQDPGQGLRLIYYSQIVNDFQKGDIAEGYSVSREKKESFPLTVTSAQKNPTAFYLCASSIGDLQDRYSNQPQHFGDGTRLSIL.

Ten or more counts support this clonotype. The chain carries TRBV29-1 and TRBJ2-7; 7 positions agree with TRBD2. CDR1 is SQVTM and CDR2 is ANQGSEA in the germline V gene. The CDR3 runs to 12 residues. V trimming: 3 bases; J trimming: 6 bases; junction bases outside the gene matches: 5. The CDR3 region is CSVEGGAGEQYF. CDR3 bases: TGCAGCGTTGAGGGAGGGGCTGGCGAGCAGTACTTC.

In this sample, this clonotype turned up many times. The genes are TRBV6-2 or TRBV6-3 and TRBJ2-1; 11 nucleotides line up with TRBD2. The V segment lost 0 bases and the J segment 7 bases; nucleotides outside the gene matches: 2. The CDR3 is 15 residues long. Germline CDR1 and CDR2: MNHEY and SVGEGT. CDR3 residues: CASSYSLAGVNEQFF. The CDR3 DNA sequence: TGTGCCAGCAGTTACTCACTAGCGGGAGTGAATGAGCAGTTCTTC.

This clonotype occurred many times. This chain joins TRBV6-5 and TRBJ2-7; D unclear. The germline V gene encodes CDR1 MNHEY and CDR2 SVGAGI. V gave up 6 bases and J gave up 4 bases, with 7 bases separating them. The CDR3 has 11 amino acids. Written as DNA, the CDR3 is TGTGCCAGCAGGCGAGGATACGAGCAGTACTTC. Translated, it gives CASRRGYEQYF.

This clonotype has at least ten counts. The chain couples TRBV6-1 to TRBJ2-7, with 9 nucleotides matching TRBD2. The germline CDR1 and CDR2 sequences are MNHNS and SASEGT. Trimming at V came to 4 bases and at J to 1 base, leaving 5 bases not matched to a gene. The CDR3 extends over 15 amino acids. CDR3 bases: TGTGCCAGCAGTGGAGGGACTAGCAGTTCCTACGAGCAGTACTTC. It is translated as CASSGGTSSSYEQYF.

This clonotype occurred many times. The chain employs TRBV5-5 and TRBJ1-1, with D perhaps TRBD1 (6 bases). The CDR3 is 16 amino acids. Germline V CDR1 and CDR2: SGHKS, YYEKEE (reference sequence). The ends were cut back, 1 base at V and 0 bases at J, with 13 bases in the middle. The CDR3 protein is CASSLRPQGMNTEAFF. The CDR3 coding sequence is TGTGCCAGCAGCTTGCGGCCCCAGGGGATGAACACTGAAGCTTTCTTT.

This clonotype was counted at least ten times. The chain recombines TRBV11-2 with TRBJ2-2; D not certain. Looked up from germline, CDR1 is SGHAT and CDR2 is FQNNGV. V lost 1 base to trimming and J lost 6 bases, with 3 bases between them. The CDR3 totals 12 residues. The CDR3 loop is CASSLGAGELFF. The CDR3, as DNA: TGTGCCAGCAGCTTAGGGGCCGGGGAGCTGTTTTTT.

This clonotype was observed many times. The rearrangement uses TRBV6-4 and TRBJ2-4; 12 nucleotides match TRBD2. The germline CDR1 and CDR2 sequences are MRHNA and SNTAGT. Germline trimming cut 5 bases from V and 0 bases from J; bases unmatched to any gene: 14. This CDR3 spans 20 amino acids. The CDR3 is CASSQNTGLAGQLAKNIQYF. CDR3 in DNA: TGTGCCAGCAGTCAGAATACAGGACTAGCGGGGCAACTAGCCAAAAACATTCAGTACTTC.

This clonotype has at least ten counts. The V and J genes are TRBV7-3 and TRBJ2-2, with D uncertain. Between the trimmed V and J ends, which lost 5 bases and 4 bases, there was a span of 11 bases. Germline V gene data show CDR1 as SGHTA and CDR2 as FQGTGA. The length of the CDR3 is 14 residues. CDR3 sequence (DNA): TGTGCCAGCAGCCGGCAAAGATCCACCGGGGAGCTGTTTTTT. Its protein product is CASSRQRSTGELFF.

This clonotype has just one count. This chain's CDR3 is CASSLVGPREQYF. The CDR3 DNA reads as TGTGCCAGCAGCTTAGTGGGGCCGCGGGAGCAGTACTTC. V is TRBV7-8 and J is TRBJ2-7; D may be TRBD1 (5 bases). Germline V gene lookup returns CDR1 SGHVS and CDR2 FQNEAQ. The germline V and J ends were trimmed by 1 base and 7 bases, with 11 bases remaining between them. The CDR3 extends over 13 amino acids.

The sample holds many counts of this clonotype. The chain recombines TRBV7-2 with TRBJ2-5, with 13 bases fitting TRBD2. The germline V gene has CDR1 SGHTA and CDR2 FQGNSA. J was trimmed by 1 base and V by 4 bases; bases with no gene match: 9. The CDR3 runs to 18 residues. CDR3 loop: CASSSGLAGALGQETQYF. The CDR3 DNA follows: TGTGCCAGCAGCTCCGGACTAGCGGGAGCTTTGGGCCAAGAGACCCAGTACTTC. The full variable domain, in which reference TRBV7-2 and TRBJ2-5 provide the parts outside the CDR3, is GAGVSQSPSNKVTEKGKDVELRCDPISGHTALYWYRQSLGQGLEFLIYFQGNSAPDKSGLPSDRFSAERTGGSVSTLTIQRTQQEDSAVYLCASSSGLAGALGQETQYFGPGTRLLVL.

This clonotype was seen at least ten times. The V gene is TRBV7-2, the J gene TRBJ1-1, with D perhaps matching TRBD1 (6 bases). Per the germline V gene, CDR1 is SGHTA and CDR2 is FQGNSA. Trimming removed 5 bases from V and 1 base from J, with 8 bases in between. The CDR3 totals 13 residues. This CDR3 is CASSPGQNTEAFF. The CDR3 DNA reads as TGTGCCAGCAGCCCGGGACAGAACACTGAAGCTTTCTTT.

Worth noting for this clonotype: The junction departs from the called germline gene at one end, perhaps through a read error. This chain uses TRBV11-3 with TRBJ2-5; D not certain. This CDR3 is 13 amino acids long. Germline loops: CDR1 SGHNT, CDR2 YENEEA. CDR3 DNA sequence: TGCGCCAGCAGCTTGAGCGACCAAGAGACCCAGTACTTC. This codes for CASSLSDQETQYF.

This clonotype was counted many times. V usage is TRBV12-3 or TRBV12-4 and J usage is TRBJ2-2, with D unresolved. V dropped 5 bases and J dropped 5 bases, with 12 bases sitting between them. This CDR3 comprises 14 residues. CDR3 loop: CASSDPLGTGELFF. CDR3 DNA sequence: TGTGCCAGCAGTGATCCCCTGGGGACCGGGGAGCTGTTTTTT.

This clonotype appeared many times. This chain connects TRBV11-2 to TRBJ2-7; D unresolved. Per germline, CDR1 SGHAT and CDR2 FQNNGV. This CDR3 is built from 11 residues. The ends were cut back, 5 bases at V and 3 bases at J, with 5 bases in the middle. The CDR3 is CASSGDYEQYF. The CDR3 coding sequence is TGTGCCAGCAGCGGGGACTACGAGCAGTACTTC. The whole variable domain, filled in from reference TRBV11-2 and TRBJ2-7, reads EAGVAQSPRYKIIEKRQSVAFWCNPISGHATLYWYQQILGQGPKLLIQFQNNGVVDDSQLPKDRFSAERLKGVDSTLKIQPAKLEDSAVYLCASSGDYEQYFGPGTRLTVT.

This clonotype was found many times. The genes are TRBV27 and TRBJ2-7; 8 positions match TRBD2. Trimming removed 8 bases from V and 0 bases from J; junction bases left unmatched: 3. Germline values: CDR1 MNHEY, CDR2 SMNVEV (reference sequence). The CDR3 has 13 residues. Here the CDR3 DNA reads TGTGCCAGCCAAGCGGGGGACTCCTACGAGCAGTACTTC. This encodes CASQAGDSYEQYF.

In its sample, this clonotype was seen many times. This chain joins TRBV30 and TRBJ2-7, with D possibly being TRBD1 (5 bases). Per germline, CDR1 GTSNPN and CDR2 SVGIG (reference sequence). The CDR3 has 14 amino acids. V gave up 4 bases and J gave up 5 bases, with 18 bases separating them. The CDR3 region is CAWTFPGSVNEQYF. CDR3 in DNA: TGTGCCTGGACCTTCCCAGGGTCCGTCAACGAGCAGTACTTC.

This CDR3 reads CASSDTTASYEQYF. The DNA for the CDR3 is TGTGCCAGCAGCGATACGACAGCCTCCTACGAGCAGTACTTC. V and J are TRBV7-2 and TRBJ2-7; D perhaps matches TRBD1 (5 bases). This CDR3 comprises 14 residues. Trimming left V 5 bases short and J 0 bases short, with 11 bases between. Germline lookup yields CDR1 SGHTA and CDR2 FQGNSA. The full variable domain, rest sourced from reference TRBV7-2 and TRBJ2-7, is GAGVSQSPSNKVTEKGKDVELRCDPISGHTALYWYRQSLGQGLEFLIYFQGNSAPDKSGLPSDRFSAERTGGSVSTLTIQRTQQEDSAVYLCASSDTTASYEQYFGPGTRLTVT.

This clonotype was recorded at least ten times. V gene TRBV5-1 combines with J gene TRBJ2-7; D is uncertain. Germline values: CDR1 SGHRS, CDR2 YFSETQ. The V and J ends lost 3 bases and 7 bases respectively, with 11 bases between them. This CDR3 is 12 amino acids long. CDR3 region: CASSSTLEEQYF. CDR3 nucleotide sequence: TGCGCCAGCAGCTCGACATTGGAGGAGCAGTACTTC.

This clonotype was picked up many times. The V and J genes are TRBV4-3 and TRBJ1-1, with D possibly matching TRBD1 (6 bases). Per the germline V gene, CDR1 is LGHNA and CDR2 is YSLEER. CDR3 length: 16 amino acids. Between the trimmed V and J ends, which lost 0 bases and 2 bases, there was a span of 13 bases. CDR3 protein: CASSQDRHRDNTEAFF. The CDR3 nucleotides read TGCGCCAGCAGCCAAGATCGTCACAGGGATAACACTGAAGCTTTCTTT.

In its sample, this clonotype was seen many times. The chain combines TRBV29-1 with TRBJ2-5, with TRBD1 as a possible D gene (5 bases). CDR3 length: 16 amino acids. The germline V gene has CDR1 SQVTM and CDR2 ANQGSEA. V was trimmed by 4 bases and J by 5 bases, leaving 23 bases between them. The CDR3 DNA sequence: TGCAGCGTTGGTTGGAACCAGGACAACCCCATGGAGACCCAGTACTTC. It specifies CSVGWNQDNPMETQYF. The whole variable domain, remainder taken from reference TRBV29-1 and TRBJ2-5, is SAVISQKPSRDICQRGTSLTIQCQVDSQVTMMFWYRQQPGQSLTLIATANQGSEATYESGFVIDKFPISRPNLTFSTLTVSNMSPEDSSIYLCSVGWNQDNPMETQYFGPGTRLLVL.

Ten or more counts support this clonotype. CDR3 in amino acids: CASSSQQGRGSSGANVLTF. The CDR3 coding sequence is TGCGCCAGCAGCTCTCAACAGGGCCGGGGGTCCTCTGGGGCCAACGTCCTGACTTTC. J is TRBJ2-6 and V is TRBV5-1, with D perhaps being TRBD1 or TRBD2 (6 bases each). Trimming left V 3 bases short and J 0 bases short, with 19 bases between. The V gene's germline CDR1 is SGHRS and CDR2 YFSETQ. The CDR3 spans 19 residues.

The table lists this clonotype with many counts. The V and J genes are TRBV10-1 and TRBJ2-7, with D possibly matching TRBD1 (6 bases). The germline V gene has CDR1 WNHNN and CDR2 SYGVQD (reference sequence). V dropped 3 bases and J dropped 0 bases, with 18 bases sitting between them. The CDR3 has 17 residues. DNA of the CDR3: TGCGCCAGCAGTGATGCAACGCAAAGGGACAACTCCTACGAGCAGTACTTC. Protein: CASSDATQRDNSYEQYF.

The rearrangement links TRBV30 to TRBJ1-1; a weak D match, TRBD1 (5 bases). Per the germline V gene, CDR1 is GTSNPN and CDR2 is SVGIG (reference sequence). Trimming took 4 bases from V and 5 from J, leaving 14 bases between them. This CDR3 is built from 13 residues. The chain's CDR3 is CAWKVQGWTEAFF. The CDR3 DNA reads as TGTGCCTGGAAAGTTCAGGGTTGGACTGAAGCTTTCTTT.